These 9 T cell receptor beta chains share one sample of origin, sequenced in a study of OX40 agonist ivuxolimab in advanced cancers. Assay used: immunoSEQ multiplex PCR; TCRdb lists only in-frame clones, some missing. The table has around 790 clones, over 70% seen once. Here the sequenced sample was CD4+ or CD8+ T cells sorted from blood, taken in a trial of the OX40 agonist ivuxolimab. The receptors were sampled from an adult with an advanced solid tumor such as melanoma, head and neck, liver or kidney cancer.

This chain joins TRBV10-3 and TRBJ1-2; 10 nucleotides align to TRBD1. After removal of 3 bases from V and 7 bases from J, the junction contained 8 bases not matched to a gene. Per the germline V gene, CDR1 is ENHRY and CDR2 is SYGVKD. The CDR3 runs 15 residues. CDR3 coding DNA: TGTGCCATCAGTGATCCGGGACAGGGGTACGGTGGCTACACCTTC. It is translated as CAISDPGQGYGGYTF.

This clone was detected once. The chain is built from TRBV6-5 and TRBJ2-7; 12 nucleotides agree with TRBD2. V trimming: 8 bases; J trimming: 3 bases; junction bases outside the gene matches: 5. The germline gives CDR1 MNHEY, CDR2 SVGAGI. This CDR3 is 14 amino acids long. The CDR3 nucleotides read TGTGCCAGCTCTAGCGGGAGGGCCGTCTACGAGCAGTACTTC. The encoded protein is CASSSGRAVYEQYF.

The chain recombines TRBV19 with TRBJ2-2; 14 positions agree with TRBD2. Germline lookup yields CDR1 LNHDA and CDR2 SQIVND (reference sequence). The V gene end was trimmed by 9 bases and the J gene end by 6 bases; junction bases not matched to a gene: 3. CDR3 length: 14 residues. CDR3 region: CASGLAGGSGELFF. CDR3 DNA: TGTGCCAGCGGACTAGCGGGAGGTTCCGGGGAGCTGTTTTTT.

The chain combines TRBV7-1 with TRBJ1-1; D gene unclear. TRBV7-1 is annotated as an ORF whose role is uncertain. Trimming left V 4 bases short and J 6 bases short, with 15 bases between. The CDR3 is 14 residues long. The DNA for the CDR3 is TGTGCCAGCAGCTTAGCTTCGGTTACAGCTGAAGCTTTCTTT. Translating it yields CASSLASVTAEAFF.

The chain combines TRBV28 with TRBJ2-7, with TRBD1 matching over 7 bases. The V and J ends lost 6 bases and 4 bases, in that order; junction bases with no gene match: 12. Germline CDR1 is MDHEN and CDR2 is SYDVKM. CDR3 length equals 15 residues. The CDR3 bases are TGTGCCAGCAGCCCCGACAGGGAAGGGGGTTACGAGCAGTACTTC. It codes for CASSPDREGGYEQYF.

V usage is TRBV2 and J usage is TRBJ1-6; unclear D gene. V was pared by 1 base and J by 8 bases, with 9 bases between. The CDR3 has 14 amino acids. Germline V gene sequence: CDR1 SNHLY, CDR2 FYNNEI. DNA of the CDR3: TGTGCCAGCAGTGAAGATCGGGGTCATTCACCCCTCCACTTT. Translated: CASSEDRGHSPLHF. Combining the CDR3 with reference TRBV2 and TRBJ1-6 gives the whole variable domain EPEVTQTPSHQVTQMGQEVILRCVPISNHLYFYWYRQILGQKVEFLVSFYNNEISEKSEIFDDQFSVERPDGSNFTLKIRSTKLEDSAMYFCASSEDRGHSPLHFGNGTRLTVT.

This chain connects TRBV15 to TRBJ1-1, with unresolved D. The V gene lost 0 bases and the J gene lost 1 base, with 3 bases spanning the gap. Germline loops: CDR1 LNHNV, CDR2 YYDKDF (reference sequence). The CDR3 is made up of 13 amino acids. CDR3 loop: CATSREGNTEAFF. In DNA form, the CDR3 reads TGTGCCACCAGCAGAGAAGGGAACACTGAAGCTTTCTTT.

The V gene is TRBV19, the J gene TRBJ2-2; D is unresolved. The CDR3 has 14 amino acids. With 3 bases removed from V and 9 bases from J, the gap between germline ends came to 14 bases. CDR1 and CDR2 (germline): LNHDA, SQIVND (reference sequence). Here the CDR3 DNA reads TGTGCCAGTAGTATTGCGGCCGTTAGCCGGGAGCTGTTTTTT. The encoded protein is CASSIAAVSRELFF.

V gene TRBV7-2 combines with J gene TRBJ2-7, with D hard to call. V was shortened by 5 bases and J by 5 bases, with 16 bases between the two germline ends. Looked up from germline, CDR1 is SGHTA and CDR2 is FQGNSA. This CDR3 contains 14 residues. The DNA of the CDR3 is TGTGCCAGCAGCCTGCTACATGCAAAAAACGAGCAGTACTTC. This sequence encodes CASSLLHAKNEQYF.